Sequencing of this TCR beta chain was carried out in a study of T-cell reconstitution after alpha-beta-depleted transplantation in children. For TCRbeta, the library was prepared with unique molecular identifiers. From the PCR reads, TCRdb called clonotypes with MiXCR, one entry per CDR3 protein. The sample includes about 600,000 distinct CDR3 sequences, roughly 13% seen only once; the top ten take about 2.2%. This CDR3 region has 13 residues. The ends were cut back, 8 bases at V and 4 bases at J, with 15 bases in the middle. Per germline, CDR1 SQVTM and CDR2 ANQGSEA. This specimen consisted of PBMCs, mostly from graft donor cells, obtained 360 days after TCRalphabeta/CD19-depleted stem cell transplant. The V and J genes are TRBV29-1 and TRBJ1-3; no clear D. This TCR was sampled from a male patient aged 10 to 17 who had a stem cell transplant for acute myeloid leukemia, so the T cells may come from the graft donor. In DNA, the CDR3 is TGCAGCTGCGCCCGGGTCGGCGGAAACACCATATATTTT. Its translation: CSCARVGGNTIYF.